What follows are 24 T cell receptor beta chains derived from one specimen sequenced in a study of Tregs in tolerant kidney transplant recipients (dated by TCRdb to the late 2010s). Libraries came from the immunoSEQ multiplex PCR assay. The clones in this table, taken by TCRdb from immuneACCESS, are in-frame only. Not every clone is retained; where verified, under half of the shortfall comes from an unresolved V gene, and the cause of the rest is unknown. Within this sample are about 87,000 clones, with 80% to 95% of them counted one time only. The top ten constitute 0.46% of the sample. The sample's time point label, in plain terms: blood sample drawn before combined kidney and bone marrow transplant. The sample in question was CD4+ T cells from blood, obtained before the transplant. These TCRs come from a human donor who received a combined kidney and bone marrow transplant.

This chain joins TRBV27 and TRBJ2-2, with 13 nucleotides matching TRBD2. The CDR3 totals 15 residues. Germline V CDR1 and CDR2: MNHEY, SMNVEV (reference sequence). V lost 7 bases to trimming and J lost 6 bases; unmatched junction nucleotides: 5. CDR3 sequence: CASTGLAGAPGELFF. In DNA form, the CDR3 reads TGTGCCAGCACCGGACTAGCGGGAGCGCCCGGGGAGCTGTTTTTT.

The V and J genes are TRBV4-3 and TRBJ2-5, with TRBD1 as a possible D gene (7 bases). The DNA end is a closer match to TRBJ2-7, so the J assignment may be wrong. CDR1 and CDR2 (germline): LGHNA, YSLEER. The CDR3 is 18 residues long. The CDR3 DNA is TGCGCCAGCAGCCAGGTCACTTGGGGGGCAGGGGGATCCTACGAGCAGTACTTC. Amino acid sequence: CASSQVTWGAGGSYEQYF.

The chain carries TRBV29-1 and TRBJ2-2; 11 bases map to TRBD2. The germline V gene has CDR1 SQVTM and CDR2 ANQGSEA. The CDR3 consists of 15 residues. The J segment lost 1 base and the V segment lost 4 bases, leaving 2 bases of the junction unmatched. CDR3 in DNA: TGCAGCGTTGGTACTAGCGGGAGGAACACCGGGGAGCTGTTTTTT. Protein: CSVGTSGRNTGELFF.

This chain uses TRBV18 with TRBJ2-1; D is perhaps TRBD2 (6 bases). The V end lost 3 bases, the J end lost 5 bases, and 14 bases lay between the germline ends. This CDR3 has 15 residues. The V gene's germline CDR1 is KGHSH and CDR2 LQKENI. Here the CDR3 reads CASSPILALDNEQFF. The DNA for the CDR3 is TGTGCCAGCTCACCTATACTAGCACTGGACAATGAGCAGTTCTTC.

This chain links TRBV11-3 with TRBJ2-1; 9 bases match TRBD1. The V and J ends lost 4 bases and 3 bases, in that order; junction bases with no gene match: 4. The germline V gene encodes CDR1 SGHNT and CDR2 YENEEA. CDR3 length: 15 amino acids. The CDR3 bases are TGTGCCAGCAGCTCCGGGACAGGGAACTACAATGAGCAGTTCTTC. Encoded protein: CASSSGTGNYNEQFF.

In this sample, this clone turned up once. This rearrangement joins TRBV7-9 to TRBJ1-5; D not certain. V lost 6 bases, J lost 2 bases, and 17 bases lay in between. The CDR3 extends over 16 amino acids. Per germline, CDR1 SEHNR and CDR2 FQNEAQ (reference sequence). The CDR3 sequence: CASSPEGGRGNQPQHF. CDR3 nucleotide sequence: TGTGCCAGCAGTCCAGAGGGAGGGCGGGGCAATCAGCCCCAGCATTTT. Filled out from reference TRBV7-9 and TRBJ1-5, the complete variable domain reads DTGVSQNPRHKITKRGQNVTFRCDPISEHNRLYWYRQTLGQGPEFLTYFQNEAQLEKSRLLSDRFSAERPKGSFSTLEIQRTEQGDSAMYLCASSPEGGRGNQPQHFGDGTRLSIL.

The chain joins TRBV10-3 to TRBJ2-7; 7 bases align to TRBD2. V lost 4 bases to trimming and J lost 3 bases; unmatched junction nucleotides: 3. CDR1 is ENHRY and CDR2 is SYGVKD in the germline V gene. The CDR3 runs 13 residues. CDR3 in amino acids: CAISAQRGYEQYF. DNA for the CDR3: TGTGCCATCAGTGCCCAGCGGGGCTACGAGCAGTACTTC.

The rearrangement joins TRBV4-2 to TRBJ2-1; 8 nucleotides line up with TRBD2. J lost 6 bases, V lost 0 bases, and 13 bases had no gene match. This CDR3 is built from 18 residues. Germline V gene lookup returns CDR1 LGHNA and CDR2 YNFKEQ. CDR3 DNA sequence: TGTGCCAGCAGCCAAGATCAAGGTTGGCGGGGGGCTAGCAATGAGCAGTTCTTC. It encodes CASSQDQGWRGASNEQFF.

The V and J genes are TRBV7-8 and TRBJ2-1; 7 bases match TRBD2. Unmatched junction bases numbered 11, after V lost 5 bases and J lost 4 bases. CDR3 length equals 16 residues. CDR1 SGHVS and CDR2 FQNEAQ come from the germline V gene. CDR3 residues: CASSPPPLARYNEQFF. In nucleotides, the CDR3 is TGTGCCAGCAGCCCCCCTCCACTAGCGCGGTACAATGAGCAGTTCTTC.

The J gene is TRBJ2-2, the V gene TRBV25-1; D is perhaps TRBD1 (5 bases). Germline V gene lookup returns CDR1 MGHDK and CDR2 SYGVNS. The germline V and J ends were trimmed by 9 bases and 3 bases, with 11 bases remaining between them. CDR3 length equals 13 residues. CDR3 in amino acids: CASKTEYTGELFF. CDR3 bases: TGTGCCAGTAAGACAGAGTACACCGGGGAGCTGTTTTTT.

V is TRBV5-4 and J is TRBJ2-5, with TRBD2 matching 9 bases. The CDR3 has 15 residues. Trimming at V came to 4 bases and at J to 2 bases, leaving 6 bases not matched to a gene. Germline loops: CDR1 SGHNT, CDR2 YYREEE (reference sequence). The CDR3 protein is CASSPWTSAQETQYF. The CDR3 coding sequence is TGTGCCAGCAGCCCCTGGACTAGCGCGCAAGAGACCCAGTACTTC.

The genes are TRBV27 and TRBJ1-6; 7 bases are a match to TRBD1. CDR1 and CDR2 (germline): MNHEY, SMNVEV (reference sequence). Germline trimming cut 8 bases from V and 5 bases from J; bases unmatched to any gene: 6. This CDR3 is 14 amino acids long. CDR3 DNA: TGTGCCAGCGGAGCAGGGGGAAATAATTCACCCCTCCACTTT. Amino acid sequence: CASGAGGNNSPLHF.

The chain couples TRBV28 to TRBJ1-1; D remains unclear. The V gene's germline CDR1 is MDHEN and CDR2 SYDVKM. Trimming took off 6 bases at V and 5 bases at J, with 7 bases between the two ends. CDR3 length: 11 residues. The CDR3 region is CASRLNTEAFF. CDR3 coding DNA: TGTGCCAGCAGACTAAATACTGAAGCTTTCTTT.

Worth noting for this clone: Germline and junction disagree at one end, which may indicate a read error. The chain links TRBV30 to TRBJ2-3; 7 positions match TRBD2. The CDR3 is 15 amino acids. CDR1 and CDR2 from the germline V gene are GTSNPN and SVGIG (reference sequence). CDR3 sequence: CAWSSGSGNTDTRYF. CDR3 nucleotide sequence: TGTGCCTGGAGCTCGGGGAGCGGGAACACAGATACGCGGTATTTT. Full variable domain (missing parts from reference TRBV30 and TRBJ2-3): SQTIHQWPATLVQPVGSPLSLECTVEGTSNPNLYWYRQAAGRGLQLLFYSVGIGQISSEVPQNLSASRPQDRQFILSSKKLLLSDSGFYLCAWSSGSGNTDTRYFGPGTRLTVL.

A few counts support this clone. The chain combines TRBV7-8 with TRBJ2-5, with 13 positions matching TRBD2. Germline V gene sequence: CDR1 SGHVS, CDR2 FQNEAQ. The CDR3 extends over 18 amino acids. Trimming at V came to 5 bases and at J to 2 bases, leaving 11 bases not matched to a gene. CDR3 amino acids: CASSAGVPGLAGQETQYF. Written as DNA, the CDR3 is TGTGCCAGCAGCGCCGGAGTCCCGGGACTAGCGGGGCAAGAGACCCAGTACTTC.

The gene calls are TRBV6-1 and TRBJ1-2; D is unresolved. The CDR3 runs 12 residues. CDR1 is MNHNS, CDR2 SASEGT, per germline. Deletions cut 3 bases from V and 4 bases from J, with 6 bases between. Here the CDR3 reads CASSEASYGYTF. Here the CDR3 DNA reads TGTGCCAGCAGTGAGGCATCCTATGGCTACACCTTC.

J is TRBJ2-5 and V is TRBV5-1; 10 bases line up with TRBD2. Germline CDR1 SGHRS, CDR2 YFSETQ. This CDR3 is 13 amino acids long. With 7 bases clipped from V and 5 bases from J, the junction kept 5 bases outside the gene matches. As DNA, the CDR3 is TGCGCCAGCGGTGGTAGCGGGAGGGAGACCCAGTACTTC. This sequence encodes CASGGSGRETQYF.

The gene calls are TRBV7-7 and TRBJ2-2, with 8 positions matching TRBD2. CDR3 length: 16 amino acids. The V and J ends lost 0 bases and 1 base, in that order; junction bases with no gene match: 1. Looked up from germline, CDR1 is SSHAT and CDR2 is FNYEAQ (reference sequence). CDR3 protein: CASSLALAGNTGELFF. In DNA form, the CDR3 reads TGTGCCAGCAGCTTAGCTCTAGCGGGGAACACCGGGGAGCTGTTTTTT.

The chain carries TRBV2 and TRBJ2-3, with 11 bases fitting TRBD2. Looked up from germline, CDR1 is SNHLY and CDR2 is FYNNEI. Germline trimming cut 3 bases from V and 7 bases from J; bases unmatched to any gene: 3. This CDR3 is 14 amino acids long. The CDR3: CASSDLAGGNTQYF. CDR3 nucleotides: TGTGCCAGCAGTGATCTAGCGGGAGGAAATACGCAGTATTTT.

This chain joins TRBV27 and TRBJ2-7; TRBD2 is a possible D gene (6 bases). V lost 7 bases and J 5 bases, leaving 24 bases between the germline ends. The CDR3 contains 16 residues. The germline V gene encodes CDR1 MNHEY and CDR2 SMNVEV (reference sequence). The chain's CDR3 is CASKTRVGGKQDEQYF. The DNA for the CDR3 is TGTGCCAGCAAAACCCGAGTGGGGGGTAAGCAAGACGAGCAGTACTTC.

A single count supports this clone. This chain joins TRBV23-1 and TRBJ1-1, with D uncertain. TRBV23-1 is sorted into the ORF group, with uncertain function. With 3 bases removed from V and 7 bases from J, the gap between germline ends came to 12 bases. The CDR3 consists of 13 residues. CDR3 region: CASSQVSVGEAFF. The CDR3 DNA reads as TGCGCCAGCAGTCAGGTCTCCGTCGGTGAAGCTTTCTTT.

The chain's CDR3 is CASRGGRSNTEAFF. The CDR3 coding sequence is TGCGCCAGCAGGGGGGGGCGCTCGAACACTGAAGCTTTCTTT. The chain recombines TRBV4-1 with TRBJ1-1; TRBD1 might be the D (6 bases). CDR3 size: 14 residues. Germline V gene data show CDR1 as MGHRA and CDR2 as YSYEKL. The V end lost 6 bases, the J end lost 1 base, and 12 bases lay between the germline ends.

This chain uses TRBV5-1 with TRBJ2-1; a possible D gene is TRBD1 (6 bases). The CDR3 totals 14 residues. Germline V gives CDR1 SGHRS, CDR2 YFSETQ. V lost 0 bases and J lost 4, with 8 bases in between. The CDR3 DNA is TGCGCCAGCAGCTTGGAAGGACAGTACAATGAGCAGTTCTTC. The encoded protein is CASSLEGQYNEQFF.

The genes are TRBV5-4 and TRBJ2-2, with 10 bases fitting TRBD2. The junction had 17 bases not matched to a gene; V was cut back by 4 bases and J by 5 bases. This CDR3 contains 19 residues. The germline gives CDR1 SGHNT, CDR2 YYREEE (reference sequence). This CDR3 is CASSLQGRTSGTQTGELFF. Written as DNA, the CDR3 is TGTGCCAGCAGCCTCCAAGGCCGGACTAGCGGAACTCAAACCGGGGAGCTGTTTTTT.